This is a list of T cell receptor beta chains from one sample in a study of blood T cell repertoires in COVID-19. The method was immunoSEQ multiplex PCR; TCRdb's version includes in-frame clones alone and lacks a portion of them. The sample has approximately 140,000 clones; about nine tenths are singletons. Source material: peripheral blood. These receptors all come from a human donor in a cohort sampled during active COVID-19. CDR3s include the opening cysteine and the closing phenylalanine or tryptophan. A D gene is named only where the DNA matches it firmly. Some rows have no size entry. The others give once, few or many, or a class for an expanded clone.

CDR3 protein,J gene,clone size,D gene,V gene
CASSKLEDRSGYTF,TRBJ1-2,few,NA,TRBV6-5
CASMGGEYSGANVLTF,TRBJ2-6,NA,TRBD2,TRBV28
CASSIGTQVNYGYTF,TRBJ1-2,many,NA,TRBV19
CASNRGRGEKLFF,TRBJ1-4,NA,TRBD1,TRBV19
CANPREQGNRGYTF,TRBJ1-2,NA,NA,TRBV6-7
CASSLGPSGQTYEQYF,TRBJ2-7,NA,TRBD1,TRBV11-2
CASSSNRGSADTQYF,TRBJ2-3,NA,NA,TRBV4-2
CSASEGAKVQPQHF,TRBJ1-5,NA,TRBD1,TRBV20-1
CASSFNRDVVNEQFF,TRBJ2-1,NA,NA,TRBV13
CASGRGINNEQFF,TRBJ2-1,NA,TRBD2,TRBV19
CASTPGRGTLYNEQFF,TRBJ2-1,once,NA,TRBV7-2
CASSWTGDGETQYF,TRBJ2-5,NA,TRBD1,TRBV18
CASRQLAENQETQYF,TRBJ2-5,NA,TRBD2,TRBV7-9
CASSYETSGDEQFF,TRBJ2-1,NA,NA,TRBV10-1
CASRGTGAEVMSRTYNEQFF,TRBJ2-1,few,TRBD1,TRBV10-2
CASSRGTSGGTGELFF,TRBJ2-2,once,TRBD2,TRBV6-4
CASSRSGETQYF,TRBJ2-5,NA,NA,TRBV7-7
CASSFRQHTGELFF,TRBJ2-2,NA,NA,TRBV7-2
CASSLVRVNRSKNIQYF,TRBJ2-4,NA,NA,TRBV25-1
CASSQPRAGRRETQYF,TRBJ2-5,NA,NA,TRBV3-1/TRBV3-2
CASSNRGGATYNEQFF,TRBJ2-1,once,TRBD2,TRBV11-3